Presented here are 17 T cell receptor beta chains from one specimen sequenced in a study of blood T cell repertoires in COVID-19. Repertoires were generated with immunoSEQ multiplex PCR, while TCRdb's copy carries only in-frame clones and drops some. The sample shows approximately 270,000 clones, approximately 90% of them seen only once. The sequencing input was PBMCs or T cells enriched from blood (not recorded which). All receptors derive from a woman aged 25 to 39 with acute COVID-19.

This clone was detected only once. The V call is TRBV7-6, the J call TRBJ2-7; the D gene is possibly TRBD2 (6 bases). The CDR3 consists of 15 residues. V shed 1 base and J shed 4 bases, with 14 bases lying between them. The germline gives CDR1 SGHVS, CDR2 FNYEAQ. The CDR3 loop is CASSLGAGTSYEQYF. The CDR3 region has the DNA TGTGCCAGCAGCTTAGGGGCGGGGACTTCTTACGAGCAGTACTTC.

CDR3: CASSPFRTSGGDEQFF. The DNA of the CDR3 is TGTGCCAGCTCACCTTTTAGGACTAGCGGCGGCGATGAGCAGTTCTTC. The J gene is TRBJ2-1, the V gene TRBV18; 10 bases fit TRBD2. The germline gives CDR1 KGHSH, CDR2 LQKENI. Losses at the gene ends were 3 bases for V and 8 bases for J; bases not matched to a gene: 10. The CDR3 consists of 16 residues.

The chain joins TRBV11-2 to TRBJ1-1, with no clear D. This CDR3 is 13 amino acids long. V lost 1 base, J lost 4 bases, and 7 bases lay in between. Looked up from germline, CDR1 is SGHAT and CDR2 is FQNNGV. CDR3 loop: CASSLGGRTEAFF. The CDR3 DNA sequence: TGTGCCAGCAGCTTAGGAGGGCGCACTGAAGCTTTCTTT.

The genes are TRBV30 and TRBJ1-5; 9 bases match TRBD1. With V trimmed by 0 bases and J by 3 bases, 12 bases remained unmatched. The CDR3 sequence is 18 residues long. CDR1 is GTSNPN and CDR2 is SVGIG in the germline V gene (reference sequence). The CDR3 region is CAWSVRIRDRDNNQPQHF. The CDR3 DNA follows: TGTGCCTGGAGTGTAAGGATCCGGGACAGGGATAACAATCAGCCCCAGCATTTT.

The chain combines TRBV27 with TRBJ1-4; TRBD1 might be the D (6 bases). The length of the CDR3 is 14 residues. Germline values: CDR1 MNHEY, CDR2 SMNVEV (reference sequence). With 5 bases removed from V and 3 bases from J, the gap between germline ends came to 10 bases. This CDR3 is CASSVGAANEKLFF. CDR3 nucleotides: TGTGCCAGCAGTGTGGGGGCGGCTAATGAAAAACTGTTTTTT.

CDR3 DNA: TGTGCCAGCAGCGCGGGACTAAAGGAGCAGTTCTTC. It codes for CASSAGLKEQFF. The gene calls are TRBV11-2 and TRBJ2-1, with TRBD2 matching 7 bases. The length of the CDR3 is 12 residues. Germline CDR1 SGHAT, CDR2 FQNNGV. J was trimmed by 10 bases and V by 5 bases; bases with no gene match: 5. The whole variable domain, remainder taken from reference TRBV11-2 and TRBJ2-1, is EAGVAQSPRYKIIEKRQSVAFWCNPISGHATLYWYQQILGQGPKLLIQFQNNGVVDDSQLPKDRFSAERLKGVDSTLKIQPAKLEDSAVYLCASSAGLKEQFFGPGTRLTVL.

This chain joins TRBV30 and TRBJ2-7; D is ambiguous. The CDR3 totals 11 residues. In germline, CDR1 is GTSNPN, CDR2 SVGIG (reference sequence). Trimming took 5 bases from V and 1 from J, leaving 6 bases between them. The DNA of the CDR3 is TGTGCCTGGGAGAGGTCCTACGAGCAGTACTTC. It is translated as CAWERSYEQYF.

This sequence joins TRBV6-2 or TRBV6-3 and TRBJ2-7, with a possible D match to TRBD1 (6 bases). The CDR3 loop spans 14 amino acids. The V end lost 6 bases, the J end lost 5 bases, and 17 bases lay between the germline ends. CDR1 is MNHEY, CDR2 SVGEGT, per germline. CDR3: CASSPHGQRNEQYF. CDR3 DNA sequence: TGTGCCAGCAGCCCCCACGGACAGCGGAACGAGCAGTACTTC.

This chain joins TRBV11-2 and TRBJ2-1, with 10 bases fitting TRBD1. The CDR3 is 16 amino acids. Germline CDR1 SGHAT, CDR2 FQNNGV. Trimming at V came to 3 bases and at J to 2 bases, leaving 4 bases not matched to a gene. CDR3 sequence: CASSFGQGDTYNEQFF. CDR3 DNA sequence: TGTGCCAGCAGCTTTGGACAGGGGGATACCTACAATGAGCAGTTCTTC.

The rearrangement joins TRBV6-2 or TRBV6-3 to TRBJ2-4, with 12 bases identical to TRBD2. This CDR3 comprises 16 residues. V was pared by 5 bases and J by 7 bases, with 9 bases of the junction left unmatched. Germline assignment: CDR1 MNHEY and CDR2 SVGEGT. The CDR3 region is CASSPWASGRVNIQYF. CDR3 DNA sequence: TGTGCCAGCAGTCCCTGGGCTAGCGGGAGGGTGAACATTCAGTACTTC.

This chain connects TRBV28 to TRBJ2-3; tentative D call: TRBD2 (6 bases). V was clipped by 2 bases and J by 9 bases, with 27 bases between them. The CDR3 sequence is 18 residues long. The germline gives CDR1 MDHEN, CDR2 SYDVKM. The CDR3 sequence: CASSLGLSNSGEKMTQYF. DNA of the CDR3: TGTGCCAGCAGTTTAGGGTTGAGCAATTCGGGAGAGAAGATGACGCAGTATTTT. Full variable domain (remainder filled in from reference TRBV28 and TRBJ2-3): DVKVTQSSRYLVKRTGEKVFLECVQDMDHENMFWYRQDPGLGLRLIYFSYDVKMKEKGDIPEGYSVSREKKERFSLILESASTNQTSMYLCASSLGLSNSGEKMTQYFGPGTRLTVL.

The chain uses TRBV24-1 and TRBJ1-5; the match to TRBD1 covers 10 bases. CDR1 KGHDR and CDR2 SFDVKD come from the germline V gene. J lost 9 bases, V lost 3 bases, and 7 bases had no gene match. This CDR3 region has 15 residues. CDR3 DNA: TGTGCCACCAGTGATGGGACAGGGGACCCTAGGCCCCAGCATTTT. Residues: CATSDGTGDPRPQHF.

The rearrangement joins TRBV28 to TRBJ1-5, with 11 positions matching TRBD1. Germline trimming cut 5 bases from V and 4 bases from J; bases unmatched to any gene: 7. CDR1 is MDHEN and CDR2 is SYDVKM in the germline V gene. The CDR3 runs 16 residues. The CDR3 DNA reads TGTGCCAGCAGTGTCCGGACAGGGGGCGGAAATCAGCCCCAGCATTTT. As protein: CASSVRTGGGNQPQHF.

The chain couples TRBV27 to TRBJ1-1; TRBD1 matches 8 bases. The CDR3 runs 14 residues. The trim removed 3 bases at V and 4 bases at J, leaving 4 bases unmatched. CDR1 is MNHEY and CDR2 is SMNVEV in the germline V gene (reference sequence). CDR3 protein: CASSFTGGSTEAFF. The CDR3 bases are TGTGCCAGCAGTTTCACAGGGGGTAGCACTGAAGCTTTCTTT.

This chain links TRBV2 with TRBJ2-2, with D maybe TRBD1 (6 bases). V dropped 6 bases and J dropped 7 bases, with 9 bases sitting between them. Germline CDR1 reads SNHLY; CDR2 reads FYNNEI. The CDR3 extends over 12 amino acids. The DNA for the CDR3 is TGTGCCAGCAGCGGGACATTCGGGGAGCTGTTTTTT. It encodes CASSGTFGELFF.

The V gene is TRBV10-1, the J gene TRBJ2-7, with TRBD2 matching 11 bases. The V and J ends lost 5 bases and 6 bases, in that order; junction bases with no gene match: 12. This CDR3 has 16 amino acids. CDR1 WNHNN and CDR2 SYGVQD come from the germline V gene (reference sequence). CDR3: CASSPRLAGPLGEQYF. The CDR3 DNA is TGCGCCAGCAGTCCCCGACTAGCGGGACCCTTGGGCGAGCAGTACTTC.

V usage is TRBV5-1 and J usage is TRBJ1-2; D may be TRBD1 (6 bases). Germline values: CDR1 SGHRS, CDR2 YFSETQ. The CDR3 is 14 residues long. V was clipped by 4 bases and J by 5 bases, with 15 bases between them. The CDR3 is CASSTEQGQYGYTF. The DNA of the CDR3 is TGCGCCAGCAGCACGGAACAGGGCCAATATGGCTACACCTTC.